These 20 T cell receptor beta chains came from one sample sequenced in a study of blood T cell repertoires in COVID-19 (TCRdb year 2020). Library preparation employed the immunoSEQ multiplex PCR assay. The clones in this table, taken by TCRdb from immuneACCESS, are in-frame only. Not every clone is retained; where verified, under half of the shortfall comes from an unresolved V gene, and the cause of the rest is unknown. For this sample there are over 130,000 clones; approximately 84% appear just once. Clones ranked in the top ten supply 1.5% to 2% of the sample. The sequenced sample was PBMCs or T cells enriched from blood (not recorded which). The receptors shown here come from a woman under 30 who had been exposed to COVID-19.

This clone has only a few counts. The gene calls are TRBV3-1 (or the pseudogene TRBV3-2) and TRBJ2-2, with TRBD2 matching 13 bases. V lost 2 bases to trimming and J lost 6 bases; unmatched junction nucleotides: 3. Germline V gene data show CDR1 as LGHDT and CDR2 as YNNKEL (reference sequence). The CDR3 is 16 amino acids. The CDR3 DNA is TGTGCCAGCAGCCAAACTAGCGGGAGGGCCTCCGGGGAGCTGTTTTTT. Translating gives CASSQTSGRASGELFF.

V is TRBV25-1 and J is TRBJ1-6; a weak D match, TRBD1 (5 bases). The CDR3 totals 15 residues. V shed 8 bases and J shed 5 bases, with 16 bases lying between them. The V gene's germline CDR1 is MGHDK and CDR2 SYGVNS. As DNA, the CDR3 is TGTGCCAGCGCTGGGGGGTCAGCCCATAATTCACCCCTCCACTTT. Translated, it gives CASAGGSAHNSPLHF.

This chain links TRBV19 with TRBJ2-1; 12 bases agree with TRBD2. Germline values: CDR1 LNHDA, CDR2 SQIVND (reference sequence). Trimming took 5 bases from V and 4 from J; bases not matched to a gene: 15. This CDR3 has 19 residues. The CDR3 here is CASSPSRGLAGGSYNEQFF. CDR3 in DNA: TGTGCCAGTAGTCCATCGAGGGGGCTAGCGGGAGGGTCGTACAATGAGCAGTTCTTC.

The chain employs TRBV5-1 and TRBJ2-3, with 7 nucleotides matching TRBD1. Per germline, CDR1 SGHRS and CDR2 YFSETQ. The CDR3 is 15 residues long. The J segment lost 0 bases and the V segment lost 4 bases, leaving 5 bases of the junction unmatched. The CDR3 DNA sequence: TGCGCCAGCAGCCCCGGGACAGCTAGCACAGATACGCAGTATTTT. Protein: CASSPGTASTDTQYF.

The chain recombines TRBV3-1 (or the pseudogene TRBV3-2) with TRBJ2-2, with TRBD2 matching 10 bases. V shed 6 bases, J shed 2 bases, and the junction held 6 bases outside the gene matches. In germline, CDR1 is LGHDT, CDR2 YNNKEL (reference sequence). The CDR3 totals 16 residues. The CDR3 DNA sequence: TGTGCCAGCAGAATAAAACTAGCGGGAAACACCGGGGAGCTGTTTTTT. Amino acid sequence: CASRIKLAGNTGELFF.

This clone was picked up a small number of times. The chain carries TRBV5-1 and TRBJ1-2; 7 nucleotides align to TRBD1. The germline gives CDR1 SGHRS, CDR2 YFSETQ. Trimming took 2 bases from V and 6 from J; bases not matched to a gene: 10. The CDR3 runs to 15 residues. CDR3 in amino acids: CASSLSPHTGDGYTF. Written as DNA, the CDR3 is TGCGCCAGCAGCTTATCCCCCCATACAGGGGATGGCTACACCTTC.

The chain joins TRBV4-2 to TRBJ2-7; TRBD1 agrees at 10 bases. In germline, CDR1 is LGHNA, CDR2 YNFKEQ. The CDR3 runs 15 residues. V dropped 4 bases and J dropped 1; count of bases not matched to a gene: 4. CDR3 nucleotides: TGTGCCAGCAGCCCCGGACAGGGGGAGTCCTACGAGCAGTACTTC. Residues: CASSPGQGESYEQYF.

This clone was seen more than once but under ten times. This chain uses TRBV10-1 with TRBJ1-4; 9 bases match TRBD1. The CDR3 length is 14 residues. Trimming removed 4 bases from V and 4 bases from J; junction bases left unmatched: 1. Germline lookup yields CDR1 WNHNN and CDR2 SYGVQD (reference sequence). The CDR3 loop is CASSAGQGNEKLFF. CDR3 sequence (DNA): TGCGCCAGCAGTGCGGGACAGGGTAATGAAAAACTGTTTTTT.

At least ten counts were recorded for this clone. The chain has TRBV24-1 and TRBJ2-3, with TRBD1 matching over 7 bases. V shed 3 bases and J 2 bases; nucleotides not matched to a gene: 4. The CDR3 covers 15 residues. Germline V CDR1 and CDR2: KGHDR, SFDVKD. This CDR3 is CATSDTGANTDTQYF. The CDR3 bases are TGTGCCACCAGTGATACAGGGGCCAACACAGATACGCAGTATTTT.

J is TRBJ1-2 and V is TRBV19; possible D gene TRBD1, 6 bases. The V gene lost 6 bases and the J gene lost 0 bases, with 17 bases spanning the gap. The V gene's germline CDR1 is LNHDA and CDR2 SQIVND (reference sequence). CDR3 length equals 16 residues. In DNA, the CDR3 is TGTGCCAGTAGGAGCCCCGGACAGACAACTAACTATGGCTACACCTTC. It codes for CASRSPGQTTNYGYTF.

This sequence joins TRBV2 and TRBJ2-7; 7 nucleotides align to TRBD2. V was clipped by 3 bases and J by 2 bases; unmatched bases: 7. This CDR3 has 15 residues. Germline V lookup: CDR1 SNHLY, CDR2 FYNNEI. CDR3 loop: CASSDAGGRAYEQYF. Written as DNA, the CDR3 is TGTGCCAGCAGTGACGCTGGCGGGAGAGCCTACGAGCAGTACTTC.

The CDR3 region is CASSLKSGGLYEQYF. The CDR3 DNA reads TGTGCCAGCAGCTTAAAATCGGGAGGCCTCTACGAGCAGTACTTC. The chain carries TRBV7-2 and TRBJ2-7; 7 nucleotides align to TRBD2. Looked up from germline, CDR1 is SGHTA and CDR2 is FQGNSA. The J segment lost 3 bases and the V segment lost 2 bases, leaving 7 bases of the junction unmatched. This CDR3 has 15 residues.

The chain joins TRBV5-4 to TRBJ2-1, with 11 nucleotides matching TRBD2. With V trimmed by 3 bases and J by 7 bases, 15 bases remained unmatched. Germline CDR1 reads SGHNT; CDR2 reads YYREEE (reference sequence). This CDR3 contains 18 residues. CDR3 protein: CASSSTPLTSGSQNEQFF. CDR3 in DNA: TGTGCCAGCAGCTCCACGCCACTTACTAGCGGGAGTCAGAATGAGCAGTTCTTC.

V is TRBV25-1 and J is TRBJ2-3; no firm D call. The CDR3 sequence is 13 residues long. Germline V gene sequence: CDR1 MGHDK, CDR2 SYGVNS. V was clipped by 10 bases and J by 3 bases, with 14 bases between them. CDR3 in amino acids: CATRKPSTDTQYF. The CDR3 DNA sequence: TGTGCCACCAGAAAGCCCTCGACAGATACGCAGTATTTT.

In DNA form, the CDR3 reads TGCGCCAGCAGCCCCGGACAGGCTCTGGGAAAACAGCCCCAGCATTTT. Residues: CASSPGQALGKQPQHF. This chain connects TRBV4-1 to TRBJ1-5; TRBD1 matches 7 bases. The CDR3 runs 16 residues. CDR1 and CDR2 from the germline V gene are MGHRA and YSYEKL. V gave up 4 bases and J gave up 7 bases; unmatched junction bases: 13.

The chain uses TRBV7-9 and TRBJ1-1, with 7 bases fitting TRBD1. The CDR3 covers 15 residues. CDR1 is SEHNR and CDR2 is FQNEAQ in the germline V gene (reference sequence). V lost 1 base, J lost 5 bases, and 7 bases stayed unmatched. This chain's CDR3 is CASSLVGQRGTEAFF. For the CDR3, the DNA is TGTGCCAGCAGCTTAGTGGGACAGAGAGGGACTGAAGCTTTCTTT.

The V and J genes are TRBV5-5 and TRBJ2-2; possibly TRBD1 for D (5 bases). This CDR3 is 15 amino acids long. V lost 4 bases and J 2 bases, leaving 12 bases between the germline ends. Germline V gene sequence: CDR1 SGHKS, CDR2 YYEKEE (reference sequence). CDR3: CASSVWTLNTGELFF. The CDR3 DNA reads TGTGCCAGCAGCGTATGGACACTTAACACCGGGGAGCTGTTTTTT.

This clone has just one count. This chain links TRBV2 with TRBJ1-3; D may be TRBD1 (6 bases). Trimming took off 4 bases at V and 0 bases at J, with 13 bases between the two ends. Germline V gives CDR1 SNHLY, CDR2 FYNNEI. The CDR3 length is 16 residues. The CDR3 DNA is TGTGCCAGCAGTGTCGGGACATCGCGCTCTGGAAACACCATATATTTT. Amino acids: CASSVGTSRSGNTIYF.

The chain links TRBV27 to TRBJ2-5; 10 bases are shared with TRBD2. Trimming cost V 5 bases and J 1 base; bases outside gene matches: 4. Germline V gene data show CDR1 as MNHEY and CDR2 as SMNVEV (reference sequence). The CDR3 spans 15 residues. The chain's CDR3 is CASSGIAGGQETQYF. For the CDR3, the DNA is TGTGCCAGCAGTGGTATAGCGGGGGGCCAAGAGACCCAGTACTTC.

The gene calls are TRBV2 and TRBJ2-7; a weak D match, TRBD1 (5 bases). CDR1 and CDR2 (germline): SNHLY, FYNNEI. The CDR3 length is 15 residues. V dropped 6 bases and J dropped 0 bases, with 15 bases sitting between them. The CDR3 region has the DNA TGTGCCAGCAGCGACAGCACTCTTGGCTCCTACGAGCAGTACTTC. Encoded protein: CASSDSTLGSYEQYF.